This is a list of T cell receptor beta chains from one sample in a study of T cell responses to AZD1222 COVID-19 vaccine. Assay: immunoSEQ multiplex PCR; the TCRdb copy retains only in-frame clones and omits some. This repertoire shows 140,000 to 150,000 clones, around nine tenths found once; its top ten account for roughly 5%. This specimen consisted of peripheral blood, obtained on day 0 of AZD1222 vaccination. These receptors came from an adult in good health. Both conserved end residues are part of each CDR3. Each record gives: V gene, CDR3 protein.

TRBV5-1 | CASSPTGANTGELFF
TRBV28 | CASSGSSNEQFF
TRBV6-5 | CASQSISGNTIYF
TRBV6-5 | CASSQWTAEETQYF
TRBV11-2 | CASSSPGGRNSPLHF
TRBV14 | CASSQRTSGGLSTDTQYF
TRBV4-3 | CASSSRTGGSYGYTF
TRBV7-2 | CASSETSESSYEQYF
TRBV19 | CASSIGTASGNTIYF
TRBV28 | CASQNSARDTQYF
TRBV5-5 | CASSPSGRSWGTWEQYF
TRBV5-1 | CASSLGWQGTYEQYF
TRBV3-1/TRBV3-2 | CASSQGSRETQYF
TRBV6-2/TRBV6-3 | CASSYFLASEQYF